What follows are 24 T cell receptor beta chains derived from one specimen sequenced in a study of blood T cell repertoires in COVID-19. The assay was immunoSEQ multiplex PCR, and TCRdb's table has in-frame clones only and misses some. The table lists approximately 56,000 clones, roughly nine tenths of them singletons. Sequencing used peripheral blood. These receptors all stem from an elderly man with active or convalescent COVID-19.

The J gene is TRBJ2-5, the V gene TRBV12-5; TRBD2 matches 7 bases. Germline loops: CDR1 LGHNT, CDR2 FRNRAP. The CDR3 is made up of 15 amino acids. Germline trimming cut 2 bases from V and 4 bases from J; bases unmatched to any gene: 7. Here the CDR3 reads CASGLLTGGSETQYF. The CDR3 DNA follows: TGTGCTAGTGGTTTGTTAACGGGAGGTTCAGAGACCCAGTACTTC. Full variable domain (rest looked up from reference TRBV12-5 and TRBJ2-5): DARVTQTPRHKVTEMGQEVTMRCQPILGHNTVFWYRQTMMQGLELLAYFRNRAPLDDSGMPKDRFSAEMPDATLATLKIQPSEPRDSAVYFCASGLLTGGSETQYFGPGTRLLVL.

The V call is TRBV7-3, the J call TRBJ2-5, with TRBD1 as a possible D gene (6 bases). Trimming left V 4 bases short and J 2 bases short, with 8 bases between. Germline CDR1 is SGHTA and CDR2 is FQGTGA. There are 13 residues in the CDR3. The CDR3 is CASSSGQQETQYF. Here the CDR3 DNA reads TGTGCCAGCAGCTCCGGACAGCAAGAGACCCAGTACTTC.

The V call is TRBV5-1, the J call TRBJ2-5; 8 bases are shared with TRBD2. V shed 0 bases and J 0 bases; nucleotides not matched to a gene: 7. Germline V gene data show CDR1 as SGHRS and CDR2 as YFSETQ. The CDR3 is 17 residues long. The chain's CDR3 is CASSLGPGGANQETQYF. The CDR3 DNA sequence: TGCGCCAGCAGCTTGGGTCCCGGGGGGGCCAACCAAGAGACCCAGTACTTC.

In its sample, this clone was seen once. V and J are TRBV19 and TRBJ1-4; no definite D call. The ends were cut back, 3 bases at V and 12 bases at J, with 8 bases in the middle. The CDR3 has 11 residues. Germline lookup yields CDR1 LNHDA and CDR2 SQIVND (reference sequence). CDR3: CASSIRGELFF. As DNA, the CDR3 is TGTGCCAGTAGTATTCGCGGGGAACTGTTTTTT.

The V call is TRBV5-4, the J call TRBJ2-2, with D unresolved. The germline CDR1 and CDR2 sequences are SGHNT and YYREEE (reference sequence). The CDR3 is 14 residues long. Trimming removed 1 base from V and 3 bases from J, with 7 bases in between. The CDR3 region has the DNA TGTGCCAGCAGCTTGTCTCAGGACACCGGGGAGCTGTTTTTT. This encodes CASSLSQDTGELFF.

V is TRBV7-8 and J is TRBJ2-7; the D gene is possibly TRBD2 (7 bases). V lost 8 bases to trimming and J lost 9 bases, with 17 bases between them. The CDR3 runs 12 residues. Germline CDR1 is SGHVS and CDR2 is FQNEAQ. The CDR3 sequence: CASDDGGAAQYF. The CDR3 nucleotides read TGTGCCAGCGATGATGGGGGGGCGGCGCAGTACTTC.

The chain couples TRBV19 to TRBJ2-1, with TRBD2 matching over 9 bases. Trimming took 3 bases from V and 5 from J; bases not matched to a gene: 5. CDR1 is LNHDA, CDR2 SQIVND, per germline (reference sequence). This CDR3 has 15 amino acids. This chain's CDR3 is CASSIGGRGNNEQFF. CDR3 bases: TGTGCCAGTAGTATCGGCGGGAGGGGTAACAATGAGCAGTTCTTC.

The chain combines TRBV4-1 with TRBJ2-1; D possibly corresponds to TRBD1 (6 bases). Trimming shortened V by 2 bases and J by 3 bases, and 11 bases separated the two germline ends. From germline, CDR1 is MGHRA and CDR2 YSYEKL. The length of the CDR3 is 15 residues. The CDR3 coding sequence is TGCGCCAGCAGCCAACGACAGGTAGACTACAATGAGCAGTTCTTC. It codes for CASSQRQVDYNEQFF.

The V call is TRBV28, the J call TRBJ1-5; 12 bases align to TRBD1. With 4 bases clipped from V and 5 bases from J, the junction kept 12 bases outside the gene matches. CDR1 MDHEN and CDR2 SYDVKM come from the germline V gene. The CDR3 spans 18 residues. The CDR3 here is CASSSPRDRGPYDQPQHF. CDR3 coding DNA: TGTGCCAGCAGTTCCCCCCGGGACAGGGGGCCGTATGATCAGCCCCAGCATTTT.

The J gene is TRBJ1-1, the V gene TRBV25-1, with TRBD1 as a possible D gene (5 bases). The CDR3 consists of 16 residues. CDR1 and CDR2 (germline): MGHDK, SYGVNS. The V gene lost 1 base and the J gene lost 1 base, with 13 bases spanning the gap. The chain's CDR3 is CASSEWGGARNTEAFF. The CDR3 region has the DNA TGTGCCAGCAGTGAATGGGGCGGCGCGAGGAACACTGAAGCTTTCTTT.

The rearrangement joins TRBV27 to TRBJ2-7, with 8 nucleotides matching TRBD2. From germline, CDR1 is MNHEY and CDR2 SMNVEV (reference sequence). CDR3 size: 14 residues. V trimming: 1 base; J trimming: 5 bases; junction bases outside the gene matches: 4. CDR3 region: CASSLLAGGNEQYF. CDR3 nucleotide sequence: TGTGCCAGCAGTTTATTGGCGGGAGGCAACGAGCAGTACTTC.

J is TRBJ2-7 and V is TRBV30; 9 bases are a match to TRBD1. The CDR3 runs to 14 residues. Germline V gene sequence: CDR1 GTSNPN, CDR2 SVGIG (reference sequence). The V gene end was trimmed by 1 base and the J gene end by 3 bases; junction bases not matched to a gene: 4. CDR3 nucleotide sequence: TGTGCCTGGAGTGGAGGGGGACAGGGCTACGAGCAGTACTTC. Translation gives CAWSGGGQGYEQYF.

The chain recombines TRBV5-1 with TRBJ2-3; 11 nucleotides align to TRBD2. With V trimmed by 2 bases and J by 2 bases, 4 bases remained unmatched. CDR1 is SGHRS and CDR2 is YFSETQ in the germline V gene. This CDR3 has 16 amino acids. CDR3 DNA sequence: TGCGCCAGCAGCTTAACTAGCGGGGGCCCCACAGATACGCAGTATTTT. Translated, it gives CASSLTSGGPTDTQYF.

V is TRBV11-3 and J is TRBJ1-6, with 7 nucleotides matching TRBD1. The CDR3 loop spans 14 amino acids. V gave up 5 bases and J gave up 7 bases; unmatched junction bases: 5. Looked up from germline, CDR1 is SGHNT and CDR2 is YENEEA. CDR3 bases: TGTGCCAGCAGCCACAGGGGAGTAAATTCACCCCTCCACTTT. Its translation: CASSHRGVNSPLHF.

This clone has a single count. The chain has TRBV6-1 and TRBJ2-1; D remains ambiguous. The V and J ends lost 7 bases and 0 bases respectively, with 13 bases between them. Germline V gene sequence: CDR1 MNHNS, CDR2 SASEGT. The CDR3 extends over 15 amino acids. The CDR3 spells CASTITVSSYNEQFF. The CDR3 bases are TGTGCCAGCACTATAACTGTTAGCTCCTACAATGAGCAGTTCTTC.

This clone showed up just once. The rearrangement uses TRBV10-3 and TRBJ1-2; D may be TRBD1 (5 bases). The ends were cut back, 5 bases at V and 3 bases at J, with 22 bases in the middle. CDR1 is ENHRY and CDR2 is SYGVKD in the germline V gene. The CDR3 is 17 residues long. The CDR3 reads CAISSFAAGTSDYGYTF. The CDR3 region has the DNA TGTGCCATCAGTTCCTTTGCTGCGGGGACCTCTGACTATGGCTACACCTTC.

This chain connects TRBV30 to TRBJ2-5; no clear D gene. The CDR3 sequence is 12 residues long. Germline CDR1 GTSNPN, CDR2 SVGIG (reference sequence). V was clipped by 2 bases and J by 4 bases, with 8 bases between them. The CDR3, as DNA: TGTGCCTGGAGTCCCGCCAGAGAGACCCAGTACTTC. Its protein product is CAWSPARETQYF.

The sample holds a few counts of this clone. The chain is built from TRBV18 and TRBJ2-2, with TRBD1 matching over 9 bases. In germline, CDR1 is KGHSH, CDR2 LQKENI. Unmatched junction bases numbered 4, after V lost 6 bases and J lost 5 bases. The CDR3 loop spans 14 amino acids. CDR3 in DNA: TGTGCCAGCTCTCCCGGGACAGGGACCGGGGAGCTGTTTTTT. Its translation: CASSPGTGTGELFF.

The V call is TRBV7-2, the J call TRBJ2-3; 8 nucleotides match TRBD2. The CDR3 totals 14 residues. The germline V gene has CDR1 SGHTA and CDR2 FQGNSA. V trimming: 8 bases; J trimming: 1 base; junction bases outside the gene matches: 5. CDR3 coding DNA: TGTGCCAGCTCCGAGACTAGCGGCACAGATACGCAGTATTTT. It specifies CASSETSGTDTQYF.

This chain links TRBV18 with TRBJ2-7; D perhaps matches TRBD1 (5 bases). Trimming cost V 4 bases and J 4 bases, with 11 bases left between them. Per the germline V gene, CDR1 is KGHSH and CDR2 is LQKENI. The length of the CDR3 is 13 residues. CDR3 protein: CASSLVKGYEQYF. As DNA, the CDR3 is TGTGCCAGCTCACTAGTGAAGGGGTACGAGCAGTACTTC.

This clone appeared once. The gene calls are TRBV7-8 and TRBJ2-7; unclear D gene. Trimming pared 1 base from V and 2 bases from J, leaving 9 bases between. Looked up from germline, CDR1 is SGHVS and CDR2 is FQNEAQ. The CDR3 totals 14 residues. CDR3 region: CASSLGGVAYEQYF. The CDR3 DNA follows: TGTGCCAGCAGCTTAGGCGGTGTTGCCTACGAGCAGTACTTC.

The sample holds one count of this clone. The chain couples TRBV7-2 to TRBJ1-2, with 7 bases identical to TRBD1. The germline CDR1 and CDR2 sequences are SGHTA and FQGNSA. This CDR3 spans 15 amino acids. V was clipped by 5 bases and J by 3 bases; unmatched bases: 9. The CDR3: CASSRDGTDYYGYTF. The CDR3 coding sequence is TGTGCCAGCAGCCGGGACGGGACAGACTACTATGGCTACACCTTC. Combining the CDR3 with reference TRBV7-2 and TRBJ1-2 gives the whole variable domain GAGVSQSPSNKVTEKGKDVELRCDPISGHTALYWYRQSLGQGLEFLIYFQGNSAPDKSGLPSDRFSAERTGGSVSTLTIQRTQQEDSAVYLCASSRDGTDYYGYTFGSGTRLTVV.

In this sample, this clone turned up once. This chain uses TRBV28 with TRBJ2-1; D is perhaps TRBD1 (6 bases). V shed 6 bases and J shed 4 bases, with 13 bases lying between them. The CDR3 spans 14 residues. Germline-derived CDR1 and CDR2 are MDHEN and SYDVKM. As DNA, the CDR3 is TGTGCCAGCAGAACCACAGGGCATTACAATGAGCAGTTCTTC. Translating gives CASRTTGHYNEQFF. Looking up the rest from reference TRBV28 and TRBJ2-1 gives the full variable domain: DVKVTQSSRYLVKRTGEKVFLECVQDMDHENMFWYRQDPGLGLRLIYFSYDVKMKEKGDIPEGYSVSREKKERFSLILESASTNQTSMYLCASRTTGHYNEQFFGPGTRLTVL.

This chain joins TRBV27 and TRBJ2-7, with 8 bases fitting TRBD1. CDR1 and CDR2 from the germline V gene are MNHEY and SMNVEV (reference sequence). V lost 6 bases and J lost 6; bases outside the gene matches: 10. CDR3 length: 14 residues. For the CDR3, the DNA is TGTGCCAGCAGCCCCTTGACAGGGGCTGGCGAGCAGTACTTC. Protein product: CASSPLTGAGEQYF.